Shown below are 21 T cell receptor beta chains from a single sample sequenced in a study of shared clonotypes between healthy human individuals. Profiling relied on immunoSEQ multiplex PCR, and the TCRdb table lists in-frame clones only, not all of them. Among 900,000 to 1,200,000 clones listed, about 84% were seen once. Sample: memory CD4+ T cells from PBMCs. The subset denotes: CD45RA-negative fraction. The receptors derive from a man between 18 and 35 years old in good health. Some clones in this sample may be carry-over from other donors' samples.

The CDR3 spells CASSLALAGSHEQYF. The CDR3, as DNA: TGTGCCAGCAGCTTGGCCCTAGCGGGAAGCCACGAGCAGTACTTC. This chain joins TRBV5-6 and TRBJ2-7; TRBD2 matches 9 bases. The CDR3 runs 15 residues. With V trimmed by 0 bases and J by 5 bases, 6 bases remained unmatched. Germline CDR1 reads SGHDT; CDR2 reads YYEEEE.

As for this clone: A much larger clone lies one base from this, so it may be a read error. This chain connects TRBV11-1 to TRBJ2-5, with 8 nucleotides matching TRBD2. V gave up 5 bases and J gave up 5 bases; unmatched junction bases: 4. This CDR3 comprises 13 residues. Germline V gene sequence: CDR1 SGHAT, CDR2 FQDESV (reference sequence). The CDR3 DNA sequence: TGTGCCAGCAGCCGGACTAGCCGGGAGACCCAGTACTTC. Its protein is CASSRTSRETQYF.

With respect to this clone: Other nucleotide sequences from this sample produce the same CDR3. This sequence joins TRBV28 and TRBJ1-4; D gene uncertain. Germline-derived CDR1 and CDR2 are MDHEN and SYDVKM. This CDR3 is built from 12 residues. Trimming stripped 4 bases from V and 6 bases from J, with 6 bases between. CDR3 DNA sequence: TGTGCCAGCAGTTCCATGGATGAAAAACTGTTTTTT. Translating gives CASSSMDEKLFF.

The chain employs TRBV19 and TRBJ1-4; D not certain. From germline, CDR1 is LNHDA and CDR2 SQIVND (reference sequence). The V and J ends lost 7 bases and 3 bases respectively, with 9 bases between them. The CDR3 contains 13 residues. CDR3 amino acids: CASNLGANEKLFF. As DNA, the CDR3 is TGTGCCAGTAACTTAGGAGCTAATGAAAAACTGTTTTTT.

The sample holds a few counts of this clone. The chain has TRBV6-1 and TRBJ1-1; D gene ambiguous. The CDR3 totals 13 residues. Per the germline V gene, CDR1 is MNHNS and CDR2 is SASEGT. V was cut by 4 bases and J by 0 bases, with 6 bases left in between. The DNA of the CDR3 is TGTGCCAGCAGTGGACATTTGAACACTGAAGCTTTCTTT. Protein product: CASSGHLNTEAFF.

CDR3 loop: CARSLDRDYQPQHF. As DNA, the CDR3 is TGTGCCAGAAGCCTGGACAGAGACTATCAGCCCCAGCATTTT. The rearrangement uses TRBV5-3 and TRBJ1-5, with a possible D match to TRBD1 (6 bases). TRBV5-3 is an ORF, and what it does is uncertain. V gave up 4 bases and J gave up 5 bases, with 13 bases separating them. This CDR3 is built from 14 residues.

The chain links TRBV28 to TRBJ2-7; TRBD1 agrees at 9 bases. The CDR3 sequence is 14 residues long. In germline, CDR1 is MDHEN, CDR2 SYDVKM. V dropped 6 bases and J dropped 5; count of bases not matched to a gene: 8. Written as DNA, the CDR3 is TGTGCCAGCAGGACGACCGGACAGGGGAACGAGCAGTACTTC. It codes for CASRTTGQGNEQYF.

V usage is TRBV10-3 and J usage is TRBJ1-1; D gene unclear. The germline CDR1 and CDR2 sequences are ENHRY and SYGVKD. This CDR3 is 15 amino acids long. V was trimmed by 4 bases and J by 0 bases, leaving 12 bases between them. The CDR3 region has the DNA TGTGCCATCAGTGGATCCAATTTAGTGAACACTGAAGCTTTCTTT. Translation: CAISGSNLVNTEAFF.

This chain joins TRBV10-2 and TRBJ2-2; D is ambiguous. V shed 4 bases and J shed 1 base, with 10 bases lying between them. This CDR3 region has 15 residues. Germline CDR1 is WSHSY and CDR2 is SAAADI. The CDR3 bases are TGCGCCAGCAGTGTAGGGCCGCAGAACACCGGGGAGCTGTTTTTT. Residues: CASSVGPQNTGELFF.

CDR3 amino acids: CASSETGVSGANVLTF. CDR3 in DNA: TGTGCCAGCAGCGAAACAGGGGTATCCGGGGCCAACGTCCTGACTTTC. The chain recombines TRBV6-1 with TRBJ2-6, with 7 nucleotides matching TRBD1. V shed 6 bases, J shed 4 bases, and the junction held 9 bases outside the gene matches. Germline CDR1 is MNHNS and CDR2 is SASEGT. The CDR3 length is 16 residues.

The chain uses TRBV28 and TRBJ2-7; TRBD2 agrees at 11 bases. Trimming removed 5 bases from V and 4 bases from J; junction bases left unmatched: 7. CDR3 length equals 15 residues. CDR1 is MDHEN and CDR2 is SYDVKM in the germline V gene. This CDR3 reads CASSRPLAGVYEQYF. DNA for the CDR3: TGTGCCAGCAGTCGCCCACTAGCGGGAGTATACGAGCAGTACTTC.

This clone was observed at least ten times. This chain uses TRBV29-1 with TRBJ2-1, with D perhaps TRBD2 (5 bases). V lost 7 bases and J lost 0, with 10 bases in between. This CDR3 comprises 13 residues. Germline lookup yields CDR1 SQVTM and CDR2 ANQGSEA. The CDR3 reads CSGRRVSYNEQFF. The CDR3 DNA sequence: TGCAGCGGTCGGCGGGTCTCCTACAATGAGCAGTTCTTC.

The V call is TRBV4-3, the J call TRBJ2-1; perhaps D is TRBD1 or TRBD2 (6 bases each). Per the germline V gene, CDR1 is LGHNA and CDR2 is YSLEER. V shed 3 bases and J shed 15 bases, with 21 bases lying between them. The length of the CDR3 is 14 residues. DNA for the CDR3: TGCGCCAGCAGCCAGGAACGAAGGCGGGACATTCGGTTCTTC. Amino acid sequence: CASSQERRRDIRFF.

V usage is TRBV2 and J usage is TRBJ2-2; TRBD1 matches 8 bases. Germline loops: CDR1 SNHLY, CDR2 FYNNEI. The CDR3 runs to 15 residues. V lost 6 bases to trimming and J lost 4 bases; unmatched junction nucleotides: 7. This CDR3 reads CASRTGQAITGELFF. The CDR3 DNA follows: TGTGCCAGCAGGACGGGACAGGCGATCACCGGGGAGCTGTTTTTT.

The J gene is TRBJ1-2, the V gene TRBV7-2; a weak D match, TRBD1 (6 bases). From germline, CDR1 is SGHTA and CDR2 FQGNSA. The ends were cut back, 3 bases at V and 8 bases at J, with 10 bases in the middle. The CDR3 is 12 residues long. The CDR3 DNA sequence: TGTGCCAGCAGCTTCAGGGGAGGAGGCTACACCTTC. This gives the protein CASSFRGGGYTF.

This clone was counted once. V is TRBV4-1 and J is TRBJ1-1, with 9 nucleotides matching TRBD1. J gave up 5 bases and V 2 bases, and 12 bases lay outside the gene matches. Germline CDR1 reads MGHRA; CDR2 reads YSYEKL. The CDR3 extends over 17 amino acids. The CDR3 bases are TGCGCCAGCAGCCAACCGAGGGACAGGGTGGGATTGACTGAAGCTTTCTTT. It specifies CASSQPRDRVGLTEAFF.

The chain recombines TRBV29-1 with TRBJ2-3, with 8 bases lining up with TRBD1. The V gene end was trimmed by 5 bases and the J gene end by 2 bases; junction bases not matched to a gene: 3. CDR3 length equals 13 residues. CDR1 and CDR2 from the germline V gene are SQVTM and ANQGSEA. This CDR3 reads CSVTTGATDTQYF. The CDR3, as DNA: TGCAGCGTTACGACAGGGGCCACAGATACGCAGTATTTT.

This sequence joins TRBV28 and TRBJ2-7; 8 bases align to TRBD1. There are 14 residues in the CDR3. V was clipped by 6 bases and J by 2 bases; unmatched bases: 6. Per the germline V gene, CDR1 is MDHEN and CDR2 is SYDVKM. The CDR3 coding sequence is TGTGCCAGCAGAGGGACAGGACGTACCTACGAGCAGTACTTC. Its translation is CASRGTGRTYEQYF.

In the case of this clone: A far larger clone is off by one base, so a read error is likely. The chain's CDR3 is CASSLPGVKSIQYF. CDR3 coding DNA: TGTGCCAGCAGCTTACCGGGAGTTAAAAGCATTCAGTACTTC. The chain couples TRBV5-6 to TRBJ2-4, with a tentative D call TRBD2 (6 bases). The CDR3 has 14 residues. CDR1 and CDR2 from the germline V gene are SGHDT and YYEEEE.

The J gene is TRBJ2-3, the V gene TRBV10-3, with D possibly TRBD2 on 5 matching bases. This CDR3 has 17 amino acids. The ends were cut back, 4 bases at V and 0 bases at J, with 17 bases in the middle. The germline V gene encodes CDR1 ENHRY and CDR2 SYGVKD. In DNA form, the CDR3 reads TGTGCCATCAGTGCCGACCGGGATGCTCTGAGCACAGATACGCAGTATTTT. Translating it yields CAISADRDALSTDTQYF.

This sequence joins TRBV25-1 and TRBJ2-6; D is possibly TRBD2 (5 bases). Trimming stripped 3 bases from V and 2 bases from J, with 8 bases between. The CDR3 sequence is 15 residues long. Germline CDR1 reads MGHDK; CDR2 reads SYGVNS. The CDR3 nucleotides are TGTGCCAGCAGTGACACGCGGGCTGGGGCCAACGTCCTGACTTTC. Protein: CASSDTRAGANVLTF.